Listed here are 16 T cell receptor beta chains from one sample, sequenced in a study of beta chain features in type 1 diabetes. All of the isolated RNA was reverse transcribed, so expressed TCRB transcripts were sequenced. Clones were sequenced by immunoSEQ multiplex PCR, and TCRdb holds only the in-frame ones, with some missing. This sample yields roughly 500,000 clones, of which around 30% are seen a single time; around 0.065% belongs to the top ten. The material sequenced was naive CD4+ T cells from blood. These receptors originate from a man aged 18 to 29 in good health.

The V gene is TRBV7-2, the J gene TRBJ2-3; D ambiguous. The CDR3 is 13 residues long. In germline, CDR1 is SGHTA, CDR2 FQGNSA. Trimming took off 6 bases at V and 0 bases at J, with 7 bases between the two ends. This CDR3 reads CASRETSTDTQYF. DNA of the CDR3: TGTGCCAGCAGGGAGACTAGCACAGATACGCAGTATTTT.

This clone has just one count. The gene calls are TRBV25-1 and TRBJ2-6; D not resolved. The length of the CDR3 is 16 residues. Germline V gene data show CDR1 as MGHDK and CDR2 as SYGVNS. Trimming stripped 1 base from V and 1 base from J, with 8 bases between. CDR3 nucleotides: TGTGCCAGCAGTGAATTCCGATATTCTGGGGCCAACGTCCTGACTTTC. Amino acid sequence: CASSEFRYSGANVLTF.

This clone came up a few times. This chain connects TRBV27 to TRBJ2-1, with D unresolved. Germline CDR1 MNHEY, CDR2 SMNVEV (reference sequence). The V end was cut by 0 bases, the J end by 10 bases, with 16 bases between. This CDR3 comprises 15 residues. Here the CDR3 DNA reads TGTGCCAGCAGTTTATCGAGGCCTACCCACCGCGAGCAGTTCTTC. It is translated as CASSLSRPTHREQFF.

The gene calls are TRBV10-3 and TRBJ2-7; a weak D match, TRBD1 (5 bases). CDR3 size: 13 residues. Germline loops: CDR1 ENHRY, CDR2 SYGVKD. Deletions cut 10 bases from V and 3 bases from J, with 16 bases between. The CDR3 nucleotides are TGTGCCAACGCAGCAGGGCCGGGCTACGAGCAGTACTTC. Amino acids: CANAAGPGYEQYF.

This CDR3 reads CASSFEVQTGEQYF. The CDR3 DNA sequence: TGTGCCAGCAGTTTTGAGGTCCAGACAGGGGAGCAGTATTTT. The chain links TRBV6-1 to TRBJ2-3; the match to TRBD1 covers 8 bases. CDR1 and CDR2 (germline): MNHNS, SASEGT. V gave up 5 bases and J gave up 11 bases; unmatched junction bases: 12. The CDR3 covers 14 residues.

The rearrangement links TRBV30 to TRBJ2-7, with D uncertain. Trimming stripped 2 bases from V and 9 bases from J, with 17 bases between. Germline CDR1 is GTSNPN and CDR2 is SVGIG (reference sequence). The length of the CDR3 is 13 residues. The CDR3 DNA is TGTGCCTGGAGTCCGGCGCCGCCTTATGGGCAGTACTTC. Translation: CAWSPAPPYGQYF.

J is TRBJ1-1 and V is TRBV9; D remains unclear. The V gene's germline CDR1 is SGDLS and CDR2 YYNGEE. Between the trimmed V and J ends, which lost 0 bases and 0 bases, there was a span of 18 bases. This CDR3 contains 18 residues. The CDR3 sequence: CASSVAWAPPAMNTEAFF. CDR3 DNA: TGTGCCAGCAGCGTAGCTTGGGCTCCCCCGGCGATGAACACTGAAGCTTTCTTT.

This clone was detected only a few times. The V and J genes are TRBV27 and TRBJ2-6, with unresolved D. V was clipped by 3 bases and J by 0 bases, with 6 bases between them. CDR3 size: 15 residues. Looked up from germline, CDR1 is MNHEY and CDR2 is SMNVEV (reference sequence). The CDR3 DNA sequence: TGTGCCAGCAGTTTTCTTAGCTCTGGGGCCAACGTCCTGACTTTC. It specifies CASSFLSSGANVLTF.

The chain couples TRBV4-1 to TRBJ2-1; 8 positions agree with TRBD2. Germline lookup yields CDR1 MGHRA and CDR2 YSYEKL. After removal of 2 bases from V and 7 bases from J, the junction contained 7 bases not matched to a gene. The CDR3 extends over 15 amino acids. The CDR3 bases are TGCGCCAGCAGCCAACTAGCGGGCCCCCCGAATGAGCAGTTCTTC. It specifies CASSQLAGPPNEQFF.

This clone was recorded a few times. The genes are TRBV29-1 and TRBJ2-2; the match to TRBD2 covers 9 bases. Germline trimming cut 0 bases from V and 4 bases from J; bases unmatched to any gene: 9. Germline V gene lookup returns CDR1 SQVTM and CDR2 ANQGSEA. This CDR3 has 17 residues. This chain's CDR3 is CSVEDGPSGDFTGELFF. Here the CDR3 DNA reads TGCAGCGTTGAAGATGGGCCTAGCGGGGATTTCACCGGGGAGCTGTTTTTT.

In its sample, this clone was seen a few times. The chain recombines TRBV5-1 with TRBJ2-1; D ambiguous. CDR1 and CDR2 from the germline V gene are SGHRS and YFSETQ. V dropped 0 bases and J dropped 11 bases, with 12 bases sitting between them. CDR3 size: 13 residues. The CDR3 nucleotides read TGCGCCAGCAGCTTGGGAGGCACAGATAAGCAGTTCTTC. This translates into CASSLGGTDKQFF.

This clone was detected only a few times. This chain connects TRBV7-9 to TRBJ1-1, with D perhaps matching TRBD1 (5 bases). Germline V CDR1 and CDR2: SEHNR, FQNEAQ (reference sequence). V was pared by 5 bases and J by 2 bases, with 6 bases between. This CDR3 has 12 residues. This CDR3 reads CASSGGNTEAFF. Here the CDR3 DNA reads TGTGCCAGCAGCGGGGGAAACACTGAAGCTTTCTTT.

The chain carries TRBV2 and TRBJ2-3; no clear D. The V end was cut by 4 bases, the J end by 8 bases, with 4 bases between. Germline V gene lookup returns CDR1 SNHLY and CDR2 FYNNEI. This CDR3 contains 10 residues. CDR3 nucleotide sequence: TGTGCCAGCAGTGTCTCTACGCAGTATTTT. Translated, it gives CASSVSTQYF.

The rearrangement joins TRBV29-1 to TRBJ2-6; no definite D call. This CDR3 region has 14 residues. CDR1 is SQVTM and CDR2 is ANQGSEA in the germline V gene. V was clipped by 3 bases and J by 4 bases, with 10 bases between them. The CDR3 nucleotides read TGCAGCGTTGATGTGGGTTCGGGGGCCAACGTCCTGACTTTC. This sequence encodes CSVDVGSGANVLTF.

This clone was seen a few times. The V call is TRBV9, the J call TRBJ2-3, with D unresolved. Per germline, CDR1 SGDLS and CDR2 YYNGEE. Trimming cost V 0 bases and J 4 bases, with 12 bases left between them. The CDR3 totals 15 residues. This CDR3 is CASSVANRRPDTQYF. The CDR3 nucleotides are TGTGCCAGCAGCGTAGCGAACCGTAGACCAGATACGCAGTATTTT. The whole variable domain, filled in from reference TRBV9 and TRBJ2-3, reads DSGVTQTPKHLITATGQRVTLRCSPRSGDLSVYWYQQSLDQGLQFLIQYYNGEERAKGNILERFSAQQFPDLHSELNLSSLELGDSALYFCASSVANRRPDTQYFGPGTRLTVL.

This clone has a single count. V usage is TRBV5-1 and J usage is TRBJ2-1; 11 bases align to TRBD2. Trimming at V came to 3 bases and at J to 1 base, leaving 6 bases not matched to a gene. This CDR3 has 17 residues. Germline CDR1 reads SGHRS; CDR2 reads YFSETQ. CDR3 in DNA: TGCGCCAGCAGCTCGACTAGCGGGGCCGATTCCTACAATGAGCAGTTCTTC. Translation: CASSSTSGADSYNEQFF.